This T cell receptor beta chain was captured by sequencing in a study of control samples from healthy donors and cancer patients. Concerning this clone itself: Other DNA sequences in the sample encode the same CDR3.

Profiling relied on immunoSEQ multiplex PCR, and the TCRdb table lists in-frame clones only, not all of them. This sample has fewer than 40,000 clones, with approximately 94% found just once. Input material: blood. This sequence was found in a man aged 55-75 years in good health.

CDR3 residues: CASSLGPGDEQFF. The DNA of the CDR3 is TGTGCCAGCAGCCTAGGGCCAGGGGATGAGCAGTTCTTC. The J gene is TRBJ2-1, the V gene TRBV7-2; D is perhaps TRBD1 (6 bases). Germline-derived CDR1 and CDR2 are SGHTA and FQGNSA. Trimming cost V 5 bases and J 8 bases, with 13 bases left between them. The CDR3 contains 13 residues. Based on the CDR3 plus reference TRBV7-2 and TRBJ2-1, the full variable domain is GAGVSQSPSNKVTEKGKDVELRCDPISGHTALYWYRQSLGQGLEFLIYFQGNSAPDKSGLPSDRFSAERTGGSVSTLTIQRTQQEDSAVYLCASSLGPGDEQFFGPGTRLTVL.